This T cell receptor (beta chain) was captured by sequencing in a study of blood T cell repertoires in COVID-19 (TCRdb year 2020). For the wider study: Samples covering the acute and convalescent phases of COVID-19 were provided by collaborators in the United States, Italy and Spain. The prospective study material was composed of cDNA or gDNA derived from T cells, B-cell-depleted T cells, or PBMCs. The dataset comprised deeply sampled blood TCRbeta repertoires from subjects exposed to, actively infected with, or recovered from COVID-19. A freely available public database, intended as a resource for researchers studying the immune response to SARS-CoV-2, is where the repertoires were released. The samples were drawn from the first 160 participants of the ongoing ImmuneRACE study and from more than 1,000 subjects provided by 6 global collaborators. Nearly every sample came with metadata listing a de-identified subject ID, COVID-19 status, age in years and sex. Where available, HLA class I and class II types were taken from metadata supplied by the sample provider and were not determined by assay-based typing. Overall study results and their limits: Clinical and demographic metadata were provided uncurated, with the amount varying by source and participant.

As regards this clone: Its binding antigen is unknown. Nothing much larger sits one base from this clone, and base qualities are not available.

Whole blood was collected in K2EDTA tubes by collaborating institutions according to the institutions' own protocols. For TCRbeta analysis, collaborators shipped samples in one of three forms: frozen whole blood, isolated PBMCs, or DNA extracted from either of those sample types. TCRbeta CDR3 regions were amplified from genomic DNA using the immunoSEQ Assay, a bias-controlled multiplex PCR. On the study's bioinformatics: Within the assay, amplification of reference gene primers was used to estimate how many nucleated cells each sample contained. Sequence reads were collapsed and filtered to measure the absolute abundance of every unique TCRbeta CDR3 rearrangement. For each sample, productive Simpson clonality was calculated as the square root of Simpson's diversity index over productive rearrangements. The source is immuneACCESS, and TCRdb retained only in-frame sequences with V and J called. Part of the clones is not carried over; for the studies checked, unresolved V genes explain less than half of this, and the remainder is unexplained. That table supplies the V and J calls and clone size; D and trimming were determined from the DNA. The sample table shows about 120,000 clones, and approximately 84% are seen once. The ten largest clones take up around 7.6% of the sample.

V drops 3 bases and J drops 3 bases, leaving 14 bases in between. Counted from cysteine to phenylalanine, this CDR3 has 16 amino acids. Just the 48-base CDR3 DNA is kept, in frame starting at base 1. The germline V gene encodes CDR1 SGHAT and CDR2 FQNNGV. What was sequenced was peripheral blood. This sequence was found in a man between 70 and 80 years old with active or convalescent COVID-19. Recombination joined TRBV11-2 with TRBJ2-2, and TRBD2 may be the D gene, going by 5 matching bases. The CDR3 amino acid sequence is: CASSLSPTRYTGELFF. The DNA reads TGTGCCAGCAGCTTGAGCCCAACTAGATACACCGGGGAGCTGTTTTTT.